This record covers a single T cell receptor beta chain. Assay: immunoSEQ multiplex PCR; the TCRdb copy retains only in-frame clones and omits some. This table has around 250,000 clones, about 90% appearing once. This entry belongs to a study of Ad26.COV2.S vaccination and SARS-CoV-2 variants. The treatment denotes: 15 to 20 received Ad26.COV2.S at low or high dose, single or two shots; 5 received placebo; per-sample allocation not given. Collection of the samples took place on day 63 after the first injection of vaccine or placebo. The sequencing used peripheral blood, collected in a trial of Ad26.COV2.S vaccine versus placebo. This clonotype was sampled from a person aged 18 to 65 who received the Ad26.COV2.S COVID-19 vaccine or a placebo.

Written as DNA, the CDR3 is TGTGCCAGTAGTATAGCGGGAGACGACGCAGATACGCAGTATTTT. As protein: CASSIAGDDADTQYF. J is TRBJ2-3 and V is TRBV19; D perhaps matches TRBD2 (6 bases). This CDR3 is 15 amino acids long. The V gene lost 1 base and the J gene lost 4 bases, with 12 bases spanning the gap. Germline assignment: CDR1 LNHDA and CDR2 SQIVND (reference sequence).